A selection of T cell receptor beta chains follows, all from one sample in a study of cytomegalovirus exposure and HLA in healthy donors. Produced via immunoSEQ multiplex PCR; TCRdb's table is partial and in-frame only. The sample holds fewer than 200,000 clones; 80% to 85% are singletons and the top ten take 2.5% to 3%. Sequenced: PBMCs. These receptors originate from a woman under 30 in good health and CMV-seropositive. Each CDR3 is given with its conserved first and last residue. D genes are given only for firm matches. A clone size is listed for some rows: how often the clone was seen (once, few, many), or a class if it is expanded.

d_call: TRBD1
j_call: TRBJ2-7
clone_size: NA
v_call: TRBV11-2
cdr3_nt: TGTGCCAGCAGCCCACCGGGACAGGGCGCCTACGAGCAGTACTTC
cdr3_aa: CASSPPGQGAYEQYF

d_call: NA
j_call: TRBJ1-1
clone_size: NA
v_call: TRBV4-3
cdr3_nt: TGCGCCAGCAGCCGCAATGACGGGGGGCGGTCTGAAGCTTTCTTT
cdr3_aa: CASSRNDGGRSEAFF

d_call: TRBD1
j_call: TRBJ2-1
clone_size: once
v_call: TRBV4-3
cdr3_nt: TGCGCCAGCAGCCAACATTCCTTTCCAGGGGGCAATGAGCAGTTCTTC
cdr3_aa: CASSQHSFPGGNEQFF

d_call: TRBD1
j_call: TRBJ2-5
clone_size: NA
v_call: TRBV11-2
cdr3_nt: TGTGCCAGCAGCTTAGCTAGGGGGCGCACAGAGACCCAGTACTTC
cdr3_aa: CASSLARGRTETQYF

d_call: NA
j_call: TRBJ1-2
clone_size: NA
v_call: TRBV7-8
cdr3_nt: TGTGCCAGCAGGGGAGGTCGGGCCAGAAACTATGGCTACACCTTC
cdr3_aa: CASRGGRARNYGYTF

d_call: NA
j_call: TRBJ1-1
clone_size: NA
v_call: TRBV6-1
cdr3_nt: TGTGCCAGCAGTGAGGCATACCAGGACACTGAAGCTTTCTTT
cdr3_aa: CASSEAYQDTEAFF

d_call: NA
j_call: TRBJ1-3
clone_size: NA
v_call: TRBV19
cdr3_nt: TGTGCCAGTAGTATCGGCAGGGAATTCGGAAACACCATATATTTT
cdr3_aa: CASSIGREFGNTIYF

d_call: NA
j_call: TRBJ2-1
clone_size: NA
v_call: TRBV7-8
cdr3_nt: TGTGCCAGCAGTTGGAGACGGTTCGCGGAGAATGAGCAGTTCTTC
cdr3_aa: CASSWRRFAENEQFF

d_call: NA
j_call: TRBJ2-1
clone_size: once
v_call: TRBV9
cdr3_nt: TGTGCCAGCAGCGTAGGAGGGCCGTCACGCAATGAGCAGTTCTTC
cdr3_aa: CASSVGGPSRNEQFF

d_call: TRBD2
j_call: TRBJ2-5
clone_size: once
v_call: TRBV4-1
cdr3_nt: TGCGCCAGCAGCCAAGTTCAAGCGGGGGCCAGGGAGACCCAGTACTTC
cdr3_aa: CASSQVQAGARETQYF

d_call: NA
j_call: TRBJ2-3
clone_size: NA
v_call: TRBV9
cdr3_nt: TGTGCCAGCAGCGCGGGGGGCCCAGATACGCAGTATTTT
cdr3_aa: CASSAGGPDTQYF

d_call: NA
j_call: TRBJ1-1
clone_size: NA
v_call: TRBV19
cdr3_nt: TGTGCCAGTTCCGTATCGAACACTGAAGCTTTCTTT
cdr3_aa: CASSVSNTEAFF

d_call: NA
j_call: TRBJ1-5
clone_size: few
v_call: TRBV7-2
cdr3_nt: TGTGCCAGCAGCCCTCAGGCTCCTCAGCCCCAGCATTTT
cdr3_aa: CASSPQAPQPQHF

d_call: TRBD2
j_call: TRBJ2-3
clone_size: NA
v_call: TRBV7-9
cdr3_nt: TGTGCCAGCAGCTCGGGGACTAGCGGACCCACAGATACGCAGTATTTT
cdr3_aa: CASSSGTSGPTDTQYF

d_call: NA
j_call: TRBJ2-2
clone_size: few
v_call: TRBV11-3
cdr3_nt: TGTGCCAGCAGCTTAGCGCGTTCCACCGGGGAGCTGTTTTTT
cdr3_aa: CASSLARSTGELFF

d_call: TRBD1
j_call: TRBJ1-1
clone_size: NA
v_call: TRBV18
cdr3_nt: TGTGCCAGCTCACCGATAGGACAGGGAGCAGCTGAAGCTTTCTTT
cdr3_aa: CASSPIGQGAAEAFF

d_call: TRBD1
j_call: TRBJ2-7
clone_size: NA
v_call: TRBV7-2
cdr3_nt: TGTGCCAGCAGCGGGACAGCTTTCTACGAGCAGTACTTC
cdr3_aa: CASSGTAFYEQYF

d_call: TRBD2
j_call: TRBJ2-3
clone_size: NA
v_call: TRBV25-1
cdr3_nt: TGTGCCAGCAGTGAATCCCTAGCGGGGGGGCTGGATACGCAGTATTTT
cdr3_aa: CASSESLAGGLDTQYF

d_call: NA
j_call: TRBJ1-2
clone_size: NA
v_call: TRBV7-9
cdr3_nt: TGTGCCAGCAGCTTAAAACTCGATTTTCTCTATGGCTACACCTTC
cdr3_aa: CASSLKLDFLYGYTF

d_call: TRBD1
j_call: TRBJ1-2
clone_size: once
v_call: TRBV5-4
cdr3_nt: TGTGCCAGCAGCCTATCCGGGACAGGGGGCCATGGCTACACCTTC
cdr3_aa: CASSLSGTGGHGYTF

d_call: TRBD1
j_call: TRBJ2-7
clone_size: NA
v_call: TRBV27
cdr3_nt: TGTGCCAGCAGTCTGGGACAGGGTATCGACGAGCAGTACTTC
cdr3_aa: CASSLGQGIDEQYF

d_call: NA
j_call: TRBJ1-6
clone_size: NA
v_call: TRBV4-2
cdr3_nt: TGTGCCAGCAGCCAAGTAGGCGAATTTCAGGCAAATTCACCCCTCCACTTT
cdr3_aa: CASSQVGEFQANSPLHF

d_call: TRBD1
j_call: TRBJ1-2
clone_size: NA
v_call: TRBV7-8
cdr3_nt: TGTGCCAGCAGTCCGGGACAGGGGGCCTATGGCTACACCTTC
cdr3_aa: CASSPGQGAYGYTF

d_call: TRBD1
j_call: TRBJ1-1
clone_size: once
v_call: TRBV6-1
cdr3_nt: TGTGCCAGCAGTAGACGACAGGGTAGGGACACTGAAGCTTTCTTT
cdr3_aa: CASSRRQGRDTEAFF

d_call: TRBD1
j_call: TRBJ2-5
clone_size: NA
v_call: TRBV5-3
cdr3_nt: TGTGCCAGAAGCTTGGGAGACAGGGGGTTAGAGACCCAGTACTTC
cdr3_aa: CARSLGDRGLETQYF

d_call: NA
j_call: TRBJ1-4
clone_size: NA
v_call: TRBV19
cdr3_nt: TGTGCCAGTAGGATGACAGGAGCTAATGAAAAACTGTTTTTT
cdr3_aa: CASRMTGANEKLFF

d_call: TRBD1
j_call: TRBJ2-3
clone_size: NA
v_call: TRBV5-8
cdr3_nt: TGTGCCAGCAGCTCGCAGGGGGCGAGGGTTACGCAGTATTTT
cdr3_aa: CASSSQGARVTQYF

d_call: NA
j_call: TRBJ2-7
clone_size: NA
v_call: TRBV10-3
cdr3_nt: TGTGCCATCAGTGTAACACAAGAATACGAGCAGTACTTC
cdr3_aa: CAISVTQEYEQYF

d_call: NA
j_call: TRBJ2-7
clone_size: NA
v_call: TRBV14
cdr3_nt: TGTGCCAGCAGTCAGCAACAGGGTTCTCGAGTTGGGCAGTACTTC
cdr3_aa: CASSQQQGSRVGQYF

d_call: TRBD1
j_call: TRBJ1-3
clone_size: NA
v_call: TRBV18
cdr3_nt: TGTGCCAGCTCACCCGGACAGGGGGCAAACACCATATATTTT
cdr3_aa: CASSPGQGANTIYF

d_call: TRBD2
j_call: TRBJ2-3
clone_size: NA
v_call: TRBV10-1
cdr3_nt: TGCGCCAGCAGTGCGGGGGGAATAATCGATACGCAGTATTTT
cdr3_aa: CASSAGGIIDTQYF

d_call: NA
j_call: TRBJ1-2
clone_size: NA
v_call: TRBV6-5
cdr3_nt: TGTGCCAGCAGTGTCAGGACACCAGGAGGCTACACCTTC
cdr3_aa: CASSVRTPGGYTF

d_call: TRBD1
j_call: TRBJ1-4
clone_size: NA
v_call: TRBV6-5
cdr3_nt: TGTGCCAGCAGTTACGCAGGGGGAAGAGCTAATGAAAAACTGTTTTTT
cdr3_aa: CASSYAGGRANEKLFF

d_call: NA
j_call: TRBJ1-6
clone_size: NA
v_call: TRBV6-5
cdr3_nt: TGTGCCACCGATTCACCCCTCCACTTT
cdr3_aa: CATDSPLHF

d_call: TRBD1
j_call: TRBJ1-1
clone_size: NA
v_call: TRBV7-9
cdr3_nt: TGTGCCAGCAGCCCACAGGGGGTTAACACTGAAGCTTTCTTT
cdr3_aa: CASSPQGVNTEAFF

d_call: NA
j_call: TRBJ2-2
clone_size: NA
v_call: TRBV5-1
cdr3_nt: TGCGCCAGCAGCTTGGGGACTACCCGAGGGGAGCTGTTTTTT
cdr3_aa: CASSLGTTRGELFF

d_call: TRBD1
j_call: TRBJ1-2
clone_size: NA
v_call: TRBV19
cdr3_nt: TGTGCCAGTAGTATACCAGCAACAGGGGTCAACTATGGCTACACCTTC
cdr3_aa: CASSIPATGVNYGYTF